The subject of this entry is one T cell receptor (beta chain). Its specificity is not known. Among the patients, none had received any treatment before thyroid surgery. This sample is part of a study of metastatic and nonmetastatic thyroid tumors. Study as a whole: Repertoire comparisons spanned blood and tumor or nodule tissue from malignant and benign thyroid patients.

Whole-study results and caveats: The study reportedly found significantly higher TCR beta diversity in malignant thyroid tumors than benign nodules, in blood and tumor.

Per the study methods: Clinicopathological groups of papillary thyroid cancer showed CDR3 differences that were used to build a distant-metastasis classifier. With MiXCR, TCRdb called clones anew from the PCR reads. What appears here as the V and J calls and clone size reflects TCRdb's work, not the paper's. The sample carries about 27,000 clones, 20% to 25% recorded once. The germline V and J ends were trimmed by 5 bases and 5 bases, with 10 bases remaining between them. This CDR3 is built from 12 residues. Germline CDR1 MNHEY, CDR2 SVGEGT. The rearrangement joins TRBV6-2 or TRBV6-3 to TRBJ2-7; no clear D. The source is a male donor with papillary thyroid cancer or a benign thyroid nodule (not recorded which). Some clones in this sample may be carry-over from other donors' samples. Sequencing was performed on blood. The CDR3 nucleotides are TGTGCCAGCAGTCGCTACCTCAACGAGCAGTACTTC. Its protein is CASSRYLNEQYF.